This T cell receptor beta chain derives from a study of siplizumab effects on memory and regulatory T cells. The assay looked at 80,000 to 100,000 TCR templates in each sample. Here immunoSEQ multiplex PCR was the method, and the copy in TCRdb shows in-frame clones only, minus some. The sample comprises about 69,000 clones, 80% to 90% of which are singletons, and approximately 1.7% rests with the top ten. As for this clone: Its antigen is unknown.

This CDR3 comprises 15 residues. V shed 5 bases and J shed 1 base, with 12 bases lying between them. The germline V gene has CDR1 SGHTA and CDR2 FQGTGA. Study conclusions and caveats: Tregs that proliferated in siplizumab cultures did not have their suppressive function confirmed.

The sequenced sample was Tregs sorted from blood. The V and J genes are TRBV7-3 and TRBJ1-3; tentatively, D is TRBD1 (6 bases). The sequence came from a human donor in good health. CDR3 protein: CASSPTTGSGNTIYF. DNA of the CDR3: TGTGCCAGCAGCCCCACGACAGGTTCTGGAAACACCATATATTTT.